The clone carrying this TCR beta chain was observed at least ten times. Its antigen is still unknown. The read gets to within 3 residues of the CDR3 end, and the germline J gene fills in the rest. Equal genomic DNA amounts from CVID and control samples were sequenced. Here immunoSEQ multiplex PCR was the method, and the copy in TCRdb shows in-frame clones only, minus some. There are approximately 81,000 clones in the sample, none observed a single time. This specimen belongs to a study of T cell clonality in common variable immunodeficiency. Germline-derived CDR1 and CDR2 are MNHEY and SVGEGT. This CDR3 region has 17 residues. Germline trimming cut 5 bases from V and 0 bases from J; bases unmatched to any gene: 10. Study findings and constraints: Fewer deletions and N-nucleotide insertions were reportedly seen in common variable immunodeficiency TCR beta sequences. Compared with controls, CVID subjects had fewer shared TCRbeta clones.

V is TRBV6-2 or TRBV6-3 and J is TRBJ2-7, with 10 positions matching TRBD2. The sample comprised peripheral blood mononuclear cells. This TCR was recovered from a person aged 18 to 69 in good health. CDR3 DNA, as far as it was read: TGTGCCAGCAGTCCCCCTAGTCTAGCGGGGGTCTCCTACGAG. Its translation is CASSPPSLAGVSYE. The entire CDR3 reads CASSPPSLAGVSYEQYF.